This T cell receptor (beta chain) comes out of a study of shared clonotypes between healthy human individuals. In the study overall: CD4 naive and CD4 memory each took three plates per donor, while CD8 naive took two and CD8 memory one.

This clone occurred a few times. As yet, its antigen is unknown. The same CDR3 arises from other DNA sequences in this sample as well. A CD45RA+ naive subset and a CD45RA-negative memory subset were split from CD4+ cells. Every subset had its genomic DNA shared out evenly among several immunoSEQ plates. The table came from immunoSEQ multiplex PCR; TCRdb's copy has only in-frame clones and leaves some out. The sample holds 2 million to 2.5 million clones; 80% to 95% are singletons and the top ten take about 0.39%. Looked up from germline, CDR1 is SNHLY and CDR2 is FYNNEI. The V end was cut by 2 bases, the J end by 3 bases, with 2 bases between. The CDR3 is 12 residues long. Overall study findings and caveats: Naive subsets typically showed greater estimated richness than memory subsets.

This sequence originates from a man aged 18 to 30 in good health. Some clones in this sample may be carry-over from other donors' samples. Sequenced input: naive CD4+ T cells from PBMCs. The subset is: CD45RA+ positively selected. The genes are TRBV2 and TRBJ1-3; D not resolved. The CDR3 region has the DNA TGTGCCAGCAGTGAAAGTGGAAACACCATATATTTT. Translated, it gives CASSESGNTIYF.